This TCR beta chain was observed in a study of regulatory T cells in long-lasting Graves disease. The V and J ends lost 6 bases and 8 bases, in that order; junction bases with no gene match: 10. There are 16 residues in the CDR3. Germline V CDR1 and CDR2: MNHEY, SMNVEV (reference sequence). For TCR beta, libraries came from iRepertoire HTBI primers and Arm-PCR of CDR3 regions. MiXCR, run by TCRdb on the multiplex PCR reads, gives a single entry per CDR3 protein. The sample holds a few hundred thousand distinct CDR3 sequences; about an eighth are singletons and the top ten take under 20%. Time point noted: newly diagnosed GD, antithyroid drugs for less than 3 months. Following extraction of RNA from PBMCs, that RNA was used to make the TCR library. This sample was shared with a second study, whose subject was T cells in Graves' hyperthyroidism and ophthalmopathy.

The V and J genes are TRBV27 and TRBJ2-1, with 13 bases matching TRBD2. This receptor was taken from a woman aged 18-29 years with Graves disease. Sequences were derived from peripheral blood mononuclear cells (PBMCs), sampled at new diagnosis, from a patient treated with antithyroid drugs. CDR3 sequence: CASRPAGLAGLHEQFF. DNA of the CDR3: TGTGCCAGCAGACCTGCGGGACTAGCGGGACTTCATGAGCAGTTCTTC.